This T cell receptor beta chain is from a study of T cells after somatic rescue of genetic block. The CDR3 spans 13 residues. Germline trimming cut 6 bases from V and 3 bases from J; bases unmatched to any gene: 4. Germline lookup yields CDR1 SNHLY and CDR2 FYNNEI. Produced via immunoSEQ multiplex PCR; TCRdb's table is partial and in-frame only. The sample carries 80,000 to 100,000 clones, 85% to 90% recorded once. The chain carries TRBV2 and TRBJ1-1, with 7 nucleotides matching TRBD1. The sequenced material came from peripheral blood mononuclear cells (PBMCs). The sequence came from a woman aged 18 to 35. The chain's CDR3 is CASRETGYTEAFF. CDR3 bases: TGTGCCAGCAGGGAGACAGGGTACACTGAAGCTTTCTTT.